This T cell receptor (beta chain) was sequenced for a study of Graves' ophthalmopathy and Graves' hyperthyroidism. This CDR3 spans 13 amino acids. Trimming stripped 3 bases from V and 7 bases from J, with 10 bases between. Germline V lookup: CDR1 MNHNS, CDR2 SASEGT. Amplified TCR beta CDR3 regions were obtained using RNA transcripts as template. Investigators did first-round RT-PCR with HTBI primers, then second-round multiplex PCR. TCRdb processed the multiplex PCR reads anew with MiXCR; each CDR3 protein has one entry. The data show about 390,000 distinct CDR3 sequences, with 15% to 17% seen just once and roughly 7% held by the top ten. This clonotype was counted many times.

The sample was peripheral blood. This clonotype originated in a woman in her late teens or twenties with stable Graves' hyperthyroidism. The chain joins TRBV6-1 to TRBJ1-5, with D unclear. Written as DNA, the CDR3 is TGTGCCAGCAGTGAGAAGGGAAGGCAGCCCCAGCATTTT. Translation: CASSEKGRQPQHF.